The 13 T cell receptor beta chains reported below all come from one sample, sequenced in a study of Ad26.COV2.S vaccination and SARS-CoV-2 variants (dated by TCRdb to the early 2020s). The sample's treatment or condition label, in plain terms: over 15 received Ad26.COV2.S at low or high dose, single or two shots; 5 received placebo; per-sample allocation not given. For vaccine and placebo recipients, repertoires were sequenced using samples collected on day 63 after the first injection. Libraries were built with the immunoSEQ multiplex PCR assay. TCRdb retrieved this table from immuneACCESS and kept in-frame rearrangements only. Not all clones are present; in checked studies, unresolved V genes account for under half, and no reason is known for the remainder. The sample contains about 410,000 clones, over 80% of them found a single time. Of the sample, over 1.5% is held by the ten largest clones.

Sample: peripheral blood, taken in a trial of Ad26.COV2.S vaccine versus placebo. The receptors originated from a person aged 18 to 65 who received the Ad26.COV2.S COVID-19 vaccine or a placebo.

The gene calls are TRBV3-1 (or the pseudogene TRBV3-2) and TRBJ2-7; tentatively, D is TRBD1 (5 bases). The CDR3 runs 14 residues. Deletions cut 3 bases from V and 2 bases from J, with 11 bases between. Germline V gene lookup returns CDR1 LGHDT and CDR2 YNNKEL (reference sequence). CDR3 residues: CASSQFGATYEQYF. The CDR3 coding sequence is TGTGCCAGCAGCCAGTTTGGGGCCACCTACGAGCAGTACTTC.

The V gene is TRBV7-2, the J gene TRBJ1-1, with unresolved D. V lost 5 bases and J lost 6, with 13 bases in between. The CDR3 is made up of 13 amino acids. Per the germline V gene, CDR1 is SGHTA and CDR2 is FQGNSA. CDR3 residues: CASSPDSSPEAFF. The CDR3 nucleotides read TGTGCCAGCAGCCCCGACTCCAGCCCTGAAGCTTTCTTT.

The V gene is TRBV11-2, the J gene TRBJ1-2; no reliable D call. V dropped 4 bases and J dropped 8 bases, with 14 bases sitting between them. The CDR3 has 13 residues. Germline V gene lookup returns CDR1 SGHAT and CDR2 FQNNGV. The CDR3 bases are TGTGCCAGCAGCTACTCGGGAGGCGGGGGCTACACCTTC. As protein: CASSYSGGGGYTF.

This chain connects TRBV2 to TRBJ2-7, with D tentatively TRBD1 (6 bases). The germline V gene has CDR1 SNHLY and CDR2 FYNNEI. CDR3 length equals 14 residues. With 7 bases removed from V and 3 bases from J, the gap between germline ends came to 16 bases. The CDR3 region is CASKERDNNYEQYF. CDR3 bases: TGTGCCAGCAAAGAAAGGGACAATAACTACGAGCAGTACTTC.

The V gene is TRBV11-2, the J gene TRBJ2-2, with D possibly matching TRBD2 (7 bases). The CDR3 totals 15 residues. Germline values: CDR1 SGHAT, CDR2 FQNNGV. V lost 5 bases and J 0 bases, leaving 10 bases between the germline ends. CDR3 region: CASSPGGSNTGELFF. The CDR3 bases are TGTGCCAGCAGCCCGGGGGGCTCGAACACCGGGGAGCTGTTTTTT.

The genes are TRBV4-3 and TRBJ2-3, with TRBD2 matching over 8 bases. The ends lost 4 bases at V and 6 bases at J; junction bases unmatched: 9. Germline lookup yields CDR1 LGHNA and CDR2 YSLEER. The CDR3 is 15 residues long. CDR3 bases: TGCGCCAGCAGCCCAAACGGGGGGGCCGTGGATACGCAGTATTTT. This translates into CASSPNGGAVDTQYF.

The rearrangement joins TRBV5-1 to TRBJ2-2; 12 bases line up with TRBD2. The J segment lost 5 bases and the V segment lost 0 bases, leaving 5 bases of the junction unmatched. The CDR3 has 17 amino acids. Germline V CDR1 and CDR2: SGHRS, YFSETQ. The CDR3 DNA follows: TGCGCCAGCAGCTTGGGGACTAGCGGGGCCCTAACCGGGGAGCTGTTTTTT. It yields the protein CASSLGTSGALTGELFF.

The CDR3 loop reads CASSLGLAWPEQYF. As DNA, the CDR3 is TGTGCCAGCAGCTTGGGACTAGCGTGGCCCGAGCAGTACTTC. The V gene is TRBV7-2, the J gene TRBJ2-7; the match to TRBD2 covers 10 bases. CDR1 and CDR2 (germline): SGHTA, FQGNSA. After removal of 3 bases from V and 6 bases from J, the junction contained 5 bases not matched to a gene. The CDR3 contains 14 residues.

This chain connects TRBV30 to TRBJ1-1, with D perhaps TRBD1 (5 bases). Germline V CDR1 and CDR2: GTSNPN, SVGIG (reference sequence). Between the trimmed V and J ends, which lost 0 bases and 6 bases, there was a span of 14 bases. CDR3 length: 14 amino acids. The CDR3 coding sequence is TGTGCCTGGAGTGTACCGGGGGAGATGGCTGAAGCTTTCTTT. Translated: CAWSVPGEMAEAFF.

This clone was detected only once. The gene calls are TRBV5-4 and TRBJ1-1; D is possibly TRBD1 (5 bases). The V end lost 1 base, the J end lost 1 base, and 8 bases lay between the germline ends. Germline CDR1 and CDR2: SGHNT and YYREEE (reference sequence). CDR3 length: 14 residues. CDR3 nucleotide sequence: TGTGCCAGCAGCTTGCAGGGCACGAACACTGAAGCTTTCTTT. This translates into CASSLQGTNTEAFF.

J is TRBJ1-1 and V is TRBV4-1; D perhaps matches TRBD1 (5 bases). V dropped 4 bases and J dropped 3 bases, with 18 bases sitting between them. Germline V gene sequence: CDR1 MGHRA, CDR2 YSYEKL. This CDR3 region has 16 residues. The CDR3 sequence is CASSLAGPLGDTEAFF. The CDR3 DNA sequence: TGCGCCAGCAGCCTGGCGGGGCCCCTGGGGGACACTGAAGCTTTCTTT.

The V call is TRBV27, the J call TRBJ2-2, with a possible D match to TRBD1 (5 bases). The CDR3 is made up of 15 amino acids. Germline V gives CDR1 MNHEY, CDR2 SMNVEV (reference sequence). Trimming took 4 bases from V and 5 from J, leaving 14 bases between them. The CDR3 spells CASSSTGIGTGELFF. For the CDR3, the DNA is TGTGCCAGCAGTTCCACAGGAATTGGGACCGGGGAGCTGTTTTTT.

This clone showed up just a few times. The rearrangement uses TRBV6-2 or TRBV6-3 and TRBJ1-5; no clear D. V was trimmed by 5 bases and J by 1 base, leaving 12 bases between them. This CDR3 comprises 15 residues. Germline CDR1 MNHEY, CDR2 SVGEGT. CDR3 protein: CASSPSLGSNQPQHF. In DNA, the CDR3 is TGTGCCAGCAGTCCCTCACTAGGGAGCAATCAGCCCCAGCATTTT.